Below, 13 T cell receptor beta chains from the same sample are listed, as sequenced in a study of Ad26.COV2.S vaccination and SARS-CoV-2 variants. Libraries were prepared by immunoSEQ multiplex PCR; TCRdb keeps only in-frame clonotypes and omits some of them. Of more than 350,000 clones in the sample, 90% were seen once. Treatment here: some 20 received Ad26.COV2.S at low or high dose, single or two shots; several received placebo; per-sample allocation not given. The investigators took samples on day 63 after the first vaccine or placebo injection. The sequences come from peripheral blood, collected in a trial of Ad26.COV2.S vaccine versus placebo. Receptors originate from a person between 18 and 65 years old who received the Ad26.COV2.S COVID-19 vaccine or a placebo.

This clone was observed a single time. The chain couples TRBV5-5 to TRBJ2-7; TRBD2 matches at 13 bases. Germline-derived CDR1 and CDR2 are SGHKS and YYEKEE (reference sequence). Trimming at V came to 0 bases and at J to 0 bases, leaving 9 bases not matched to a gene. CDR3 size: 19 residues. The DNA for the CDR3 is TGTGCCAGCAGCTTGGTGTCGACTAGCGGGAGGACGTACTCCTACGAGCAGTACTTC. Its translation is CASSLVSTSGRTYSYEQYF.

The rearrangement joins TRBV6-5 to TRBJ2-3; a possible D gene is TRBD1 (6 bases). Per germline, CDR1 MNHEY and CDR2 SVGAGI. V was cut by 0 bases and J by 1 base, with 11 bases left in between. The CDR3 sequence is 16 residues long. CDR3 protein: CASSYSNRAGTDTQYF. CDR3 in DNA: TGTGCCAGCAGTTACTCGAACAGGGCAGGCACAGATACGCAGTATTTT.

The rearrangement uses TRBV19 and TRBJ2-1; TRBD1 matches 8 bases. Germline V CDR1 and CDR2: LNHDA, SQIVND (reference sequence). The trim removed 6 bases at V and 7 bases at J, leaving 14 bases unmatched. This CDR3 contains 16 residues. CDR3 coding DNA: TGTGCCAGTAGGGACCAGGGGGCCAGCGACTGGAATGAGCAGTTCTTC. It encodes CASRDQGASDWNEQFF.

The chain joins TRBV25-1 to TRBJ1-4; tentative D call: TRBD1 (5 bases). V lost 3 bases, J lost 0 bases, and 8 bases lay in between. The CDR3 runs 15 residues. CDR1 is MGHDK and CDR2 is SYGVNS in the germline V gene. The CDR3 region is CASSEPGPTNEKLFF. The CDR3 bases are TGTGCCAGCAGTGAGCCAGGGCCAACTAATGAAAAACTGTTTTTT.

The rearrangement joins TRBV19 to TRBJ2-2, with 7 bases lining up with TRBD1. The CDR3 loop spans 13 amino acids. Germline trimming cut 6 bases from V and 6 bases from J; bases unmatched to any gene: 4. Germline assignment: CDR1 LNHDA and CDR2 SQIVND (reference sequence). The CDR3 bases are TGTGCCAGTAGAAACAGGGGTTCCGGGGAGCTGTTTTTT. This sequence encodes CASRNRGSGELFF.

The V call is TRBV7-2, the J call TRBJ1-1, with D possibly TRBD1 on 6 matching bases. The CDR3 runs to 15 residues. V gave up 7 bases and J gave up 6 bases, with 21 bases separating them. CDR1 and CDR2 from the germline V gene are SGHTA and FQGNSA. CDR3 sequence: CASNVQGWGGAEAFF. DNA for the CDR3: TGTGCCAGCAATGTTCAAGGTTGGGGGGGCGCTGAAGCTTTCTTT. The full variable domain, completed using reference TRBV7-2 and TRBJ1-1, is GAGVSQSPSNKVTEKGKDVELRCDPISGHTALYWYRQSLGQGLEFLIYFQGNSAPDKSGLPSDRFSAERTGGSVSTLTIQRTQQEDSAVYLCASNVQGWGGAEAFFGQGTRLTVV.

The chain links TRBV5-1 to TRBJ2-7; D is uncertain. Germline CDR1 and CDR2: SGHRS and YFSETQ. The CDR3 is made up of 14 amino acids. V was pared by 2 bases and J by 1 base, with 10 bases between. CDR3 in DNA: TGCGCCAGCAGCTTTACGGCTTCGTCCTACGAGCAGTACTTC. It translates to CASSFTASSYEQYF.

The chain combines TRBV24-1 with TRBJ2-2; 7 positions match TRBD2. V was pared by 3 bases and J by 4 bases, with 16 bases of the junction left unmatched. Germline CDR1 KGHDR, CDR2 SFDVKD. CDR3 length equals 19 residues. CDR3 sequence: CATSDTRISQGLTTGELFF. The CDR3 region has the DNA TGTGCCACCAGTGATACCCGGATCTCTCAGGGACTAACCACCGGGGAGCTGTTTTTT.

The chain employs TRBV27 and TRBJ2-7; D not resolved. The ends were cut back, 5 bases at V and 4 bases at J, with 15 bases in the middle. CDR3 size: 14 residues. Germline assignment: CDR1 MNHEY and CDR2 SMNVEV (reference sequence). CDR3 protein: CASSPSWVGYEQYF. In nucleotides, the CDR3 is TGTGCCAGCAGTCCCTCTTGGGTGGGGTACGAGCAGTACTTC.

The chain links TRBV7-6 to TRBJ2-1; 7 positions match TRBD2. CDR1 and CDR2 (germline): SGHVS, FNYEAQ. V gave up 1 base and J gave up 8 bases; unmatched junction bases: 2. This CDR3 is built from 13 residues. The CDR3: CASSLGGGDEQFF. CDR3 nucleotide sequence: TGTGCCAGCAGCTTAGGGGGGGGAGATGAGCAGTTCTTC.

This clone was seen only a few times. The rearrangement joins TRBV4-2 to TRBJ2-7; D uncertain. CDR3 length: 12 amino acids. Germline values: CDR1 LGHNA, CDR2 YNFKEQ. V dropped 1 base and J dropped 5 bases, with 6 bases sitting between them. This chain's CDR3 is CASSQGLDEQYF. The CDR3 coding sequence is TGTGCCAGCAGCCAAGGGTTGGACGAGCAGTACTTC.

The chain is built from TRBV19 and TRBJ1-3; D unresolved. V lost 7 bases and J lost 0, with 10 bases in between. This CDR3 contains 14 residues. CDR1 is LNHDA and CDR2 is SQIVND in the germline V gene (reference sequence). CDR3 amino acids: CASTAFYSGNTIYF. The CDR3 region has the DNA TGTGCCAGTACAGCATTCTACTCTGGAAACACCATATATTTT.

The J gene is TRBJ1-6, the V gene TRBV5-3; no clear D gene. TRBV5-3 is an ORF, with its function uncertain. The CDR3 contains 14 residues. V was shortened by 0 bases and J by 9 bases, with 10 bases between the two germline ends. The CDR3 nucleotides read TGTGCCAGAAGCTTGGCCTGGCCTGTTTCACCCCTCCACTTT. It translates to CARSLAWPVSPLHF.